This is a list of T cell receptor beta chains from one sample in a study of blood T cell repertoires in COVID-19. Libraries were prepared by immunoSEQ multiplex PCR; TCRdb keeps only in-frame clonotypes and omits some of them. The sample has some 300,000 clones, around 89% seen once; the top ten hold 3.5% to 4.5%. The sequenced sample consisted of PBMCs or T cells enriched from blood (not recorded which). The receptor source for this set is a woman aged 18-29 years with acute COVID-19. Each CDR3 is given with its conserved first and last residue. The D gene is left open where the match is weak. Only part of the rows carry a size: once, few, many, or a class if the clone is expanded.

TRBV3-1/TRBV3-2	TRBJ1-5	NA	TRBD1	CASSQDRHQPQHF	TGTGCCAGCAGCCAGGACAGGCACCAGCCCCAGCATTTT
TRBV29-1	TRBJ1-1	NA	NA	CSVHLGGNTEAFF	TGCAGCGTTCACCTGGGGGGGAACACTGAAGCTTTCTTT
TRBV3-1/TRBV3-2	TRBJ2-7	NA	TRBD2	CASSQGSLAGNEQYF	TGTGCCAGCAGCCAAGGTTCGCTAGCGGGAAACGAGCAGTACTTC
TRBV12-3/TRBV12-4	TRBJ1-2	NA	TRBD1	CASRQGAGGYTF	TGTGCCAGCAGACAGGGGGCCGGGGGCTACACCTTC
TRBV29-1	TRBJ2-3	NA	TRBD2	CTMTGGDDETDTQYF	TGCACCATGACGGGGGGAGACGATGAGACAGATACGCAGTATTTT
TRBV5-1	TRBJ1-1	NA	TRBD1	CASELRDRGLGWTEAFF	TGCGCCAGCGAACTCCGGGACAGGGGGCTTGGATGGACTGAAGCTTTCTTT
TRBV11-3	TRBJ1-2	NA	NA	CASSPGRRRGYGYTF	TGTGCCAGCAGCCCCGGCAGGCGCAGGGGATATGGCTACACCTTC
TRBV15	TRBJ2-7	NA	NA	CATSRDDWFGNEQYF	TGTGCCACCAGCAGAGATGACTGGTTCGGGAACGAGCAGTACTTC
TRBV10-3	TRBJ2-7	NA	TRBD1	CAISKPGQALYEQYF	TGTGCCATCAGTAAGCCGGGACAGGCACTCTACGAGCAGTACTTC
TRBV11-3	TRBJ2-3	NA	TRBD1	CASSTRTGELADTQYF	TGTGCCAGCAGCACCCGGACAGGGGAGTTGGCAGATACGCAGTATTTT
TRBV28	TRBJ2-5	NA	NA	CASSFAAVQETQYF	TGTGCCAGCAGTTTCGCGGCAGTCCAAGAGACCCAGTACTTC
TRBV3-1/TRBV3-2	TRBJ2-7	once	TRBD1	CASSPRGQGLDEQYF	TGTGCCAGCAGCCCAAGAGGACAGGGGCTTGACGAGCAGTACTTC
TRBV7-9	TRBJ1-5	few	TRBD1	CASSYRGSNQPQHF	TGTGCCAGCAGTTACAGGGGTAGCAATCAGCCCCAGCATTTT
TRBV19	TRBJ2-3	NA	NA	CASSTSGDTQYF	TGTGCCAGTAGTACGTCGGGGGATACGCAGTATTTT
TRBV30	TRBJ1-2	few	TRBD1	CAWSVPTGRYTF	TGTGCCTGGAGTGTACCGACAGGGCGCTACACCTTC
TRBV19	TRBJ1-5	NA	NA	CASSDSSNQPQHF	TGTGCCAGTAGTGACAGTAGCAATCAGCCCCAGCATTTT
TRBV6-5	TRBJ1-1	NA	NA	CASSELFGNTEAFF	TGTGCCAGCAGCGAGTTGTTCGGGAACACTGAAGCTTTCTTT
TRBV15	TRBJ2-2	NA	TRBD2	CATSRDASGSGGELFF	TGTGCCACCAGCAGAGATGCTAGCGGGAGCGGCGGGGAGCTGTTTTTT
TRBV5-5	TRBJ1-2	NA	NA	CASSPEGGGYTF	TGTGCCAGCAGCCCGGAGGGTGGTGGCTACACCTTC
TRBV6-5	TRBJ1-2	NA	TRBD1	CASSMRGLDGYTF	TGTGCCAGCTCCATGAGGGGGCTTGATGGCTACACCTTC
TRBV6-2/TRBV6-3	TRBJ1-5	NA	TRBD1	CASSLRQGIQPQHF	TGTGCCAGCAGTTTGAGACAGGGAATACAGCCCCAGCATTTT
TRBV24-1	TRBJ2-3	NA	TRBD2	CATSDVQLAGRTDTQYF	TGTGCCACCAGTGATGTCCAACTAGCGGGGAGGACAGATACGCAGTATTTT
TRBV18	TRBJ1-1	once	NA	CASSPTGKDTEAFF	TGTGCCAGCTCCCCAACGGGTAAGGACACTGAAGCTTTCTTT
TRBV18	TRBJ1-2	NA	TRBD1	CASSPLGTGYANYGYTF	TGTGCCAGCTCACCTTTGGGGACAGGGTATGCTAACTATGGCTACACCTTC
TRBV11-2	TRBJ1-1	NA	NA	CASPGSVITGRKNTEAFF	TGTGCCAGCCCAGGTTCAGTTATAACAGGGCGAAAGAACACTGAAGCTTTCTTT
TRBV7-3	TRBJ2-1	NA	NA	CASSLPLSKLNEQFF	TGTGCCAGCAGCTTACCTCTTTCGAAGCTCAATGAGCAGTTCTTC
TRBV28	TRBJ1-2	NA	NA	CASSPSVRAYGYTF	TGTGCCAGCAGCCCCTCCGTGAGGGCATATGGCTACACCTTC
TRBV20-1	TRBJ2-7	NA	NA	CSARERDEQYF	TGCAGTGCTAGAGAGCGGGACGAGCAGTACTTC
TRBV19	TRBJ1-5	NA	NA	CASSIQGYQPQHF	TGTGCCAGTAGTATACAGGGTTATCAGCCCCAGCATTTT
TRBV3-1/TRBV3-2	TRBJ2-3	NA	TRBD2	CASSQETAGGADTQYF	TGTGCCAGCAGCCAAGAAACAGCGGGAGGCGCGGATACGCAGTATTTT
TRBV5-8	TRBJ1-5	once	NA	CASSSTDQPYQPQHF	TGTGCCAGCAGCTCGACAGACCAGCCCTATCAGCCCCAGCATTTT
TRBV7-9	TRBJ2-1	few	TRBD1	CASSTYSGGFYNEQFF	TGTGCCAGCAGCACCTACTCAGGGGGATTCTACAATGAGCAGTTCTTC
TRBV19	TRBJ2-1	NA	TRBD2	CASSIRKGGGRDNEQFF	TGTGCCAGTAGTATAAGGAAAGGTGGCGGGAGGGACAATGAGCAGTTCTTC
TRBV27	TRBJ1-1	NA	NA	CASSLYLGQREAFF	TGTGCCAGCAGTTTATATCTGGGACAAAGGGAGGCTTTCTTT
TRBV7-9	TRBJ1-2	NA	NA	CASSLPSGYTF	TGTGCCAGCAGCTTACCAAGCGGCTACACCTTC
TRBV13	TRBJ2-3	NA	NA	CASSLSDTQYF	TGTGCCAGCAGCTTGTCGGATACGCAGTATTTT
TRBV27	TRBJ2-7	once	TRBD2	CASTPIAGGPIPEQYF	TGTGCCAGCACACCAATAGCGGGAGGGCCCATTCCCGAGCAGTACTTC
TRBV14	TRBJ2-2	NA	NA	CASSQVRGRLFF	TGTGCCAGCAGCCAAGTGCGCGGTCGGCTGTTTTTT
TRBV19	TRBJ1-5	NA	TRBD1	CASSIRGTGDGQPQHF	TGTGCCAGTAGTATAAGAGGGACAGGGGACGGTCAGCCCCAGCATTTT
TRBV2	TRBJ1-5	NA	NA	CASSPDNQPQHF	TGTGCCAGCAGTCCAGACAATCAGCCCCAGCATTTT
TRBV5-1	TRBJ2-1	NA	TRBD2	CASSRKHSGNHEQFF	TGCGCCAGCAGTCGGAAACACAGCGGGAATCATGAGCAGTTCTTC
TRBV5-1	TRBJ2-6	NA	NA	CASSPGKTSGANVLTF	TGCGCCAGCAGCCCCGGGAAGACCTCTGGGGCCAACGTCCTGACTTTC
TRBV27	TRBJ1-6	NA	TRBD1	CASSSTGARGISPLHF	TGTGCCAGCAGTTCGACAGGGGCCAGGGGGATTTCACCCCTCCACTTT
TRBV5-6	TRBJ2-3	NA	TRBD2	CASLGGTPDTQYF	TGTGCCTCTTTGGGAGGGACTCCAGATACGCAGTATTTT
TRBV5-1	TRBJ2-3	once	TRBD1	CASSLGQGAPDTQYF	TGCGCCAGCAGCTTAGGACAGGGGGCCCCAGATACGCAGTATTTT